One sample yielded the 23 T cell receptor beta chains listed below, sequenced in a study of blood T cell repertoires in COVID-19. The method was immunoSEQ multiplex PCR; TCRdb's version includes in-frame clones alone and lacks a portion of them. The sample carries fewer than 250,000 clones, approximately 89% recorded once. The specimen sequenced was peripheral blood. These receptors were collected from a woman in her sixties or seventies who had recovered from COVID-19.

This clone was picked up one time. This rearrangement joins TRBV7-2 to TRBJ2-1; D gene unclear. Germline V lookup: CDR1 SGHTA, CDR2 FQGNSA. Trimming left V 3 bases short and J 5 bases short, with 11 bases between. The CDR3 is made up of 14 amino acids. CDR3 bases: TGTGCCAGCAGCTTCAGGCTCGCCCACAATGAGCAGTTCTTC. Translation gives CASSFRLAHNEQFF.

The rearrangement joins TRBV6-5 to TRBJ1-2; weak D call: TRBD1 (5 bases). This CDR3 has 15 residues. V was shortened by 6 bases and J by 5 bases, with 19 bases between the two germline ends. Germline-derived CDR1 and CDR2 are MNHEY and SVGAGI. The CDR3 DNA reads as TGTGCCAGCAGCCTGGGGCACCTGGAGTATTATGGCTACACCTTC. This encodes CASSLGHLEYYGYTF.

This clone was observed a few times. The chain employs TRBV5-4 and TRBJ1-1; the match to TRBD1 covers 9 bases. Germline V CDR1 and CDR2: SGHNT, YYREEE (reference sequence). The CDR3 loop spans 14 amino acids. The trim removed 5 bases at V and 5 bases at J, leaving 7 bases unmatched. The CDR3 coding sequence is TGTGCCAGCAGGCGGCAGACAGGGGGGACTGAAGCTTTCTTT. Its translation: CASRRQTGGTEAFF.

The CDR3, as DNA: TGCGCCAGCAATTCGGGACTGATGAATTCACCCCTCCACTTT. Residues: CASNSGLMNSPLHF. The V and J genes are TRBV5-1 and TRBJ1-6; D might be TRBD1 (5 bases). Trimming cost V 6 bases and J 7 bases, with 14 bases left between them. Germline loops: CDR1 SGHRS, CDR2 YFSETQ. The length of the CDR3 is 14 residues.

The chain uses TRBV4-2 and TRBJ2-7; 7 positions match TRBD1. CDR1 is LGHNA and CDR2 is YNFKEQ in the germline V gene. This CDR3 comprises 16 residues. Unmatched junction bases numbered 11, after V lost 4 bases and J lost 2 bases. The CDR3, as DNA: TGTGCCAGCAGCCTTCGCTCGGACAGGCTTCCCTACGAGCAGTACTTC. Translation gives CASSLRSDRLPYEQYF.

The genes are TRBV28 and TRBJ2-1; D not resolved. The CDR3 extends over 15 amino acids. Germline V gives CDR1 MDHEN, CDR2 SYDVKM. V lost 5 bases to trimming and J lost 7 bases, with 18 bases between them. In DNA form, the CDR3 reads TGTGCCAGCAGTCCCCCGGTTGTATCTAGGAATGAGCAGTTCTTC. Its translation is CASSPPVVSRNEQFF.

This chain uses TRBV27 with TRBJ2-4; tentatively, D is TRBD2 (5 bases). Trimming removed 8 bases from V and 6 bases from J, with 14 bases in between. Germline V CDR1 and CDR2: MNHEY, SMNVEV (reference sequence). The CDR3 has 13 amino acids. The CDR3 sequence: CASSAQAVNIQYF. The CDR3 DNA reads as TGTGCCAGCTCCGCGCAAGCGGTAAACATTCAGTACTTC.

The chain employs TRBV4-1 and TRBJ1-1; D is ambiguous. Germline-derived CDR1 and CDR2 are MGHRA and YSYEKL. V was trimmed by 0 bases and J by 3 bases, leaving 11 bases between them. This CDR3 is built from 15 residues. The CDR3 loop is CASSQENPGDTEAFF. The CDR3 DNA follows: TGCGCCAGCAGCCAAGAAAACCCGGGAGACACTGAAGCTTTCTTT.

The rearrangement uses TRBV19 and TRBJ1-1; 7 bases match TRBD1. After removal of 5 bases from V and 6 bases from J, the junction contained 12 bases not matched to a gene. The CDR3 sequence is 15 residues long. Looked up from germline, CDR1 is LNHDA and CDR2 is SQIVND (reference sequence). The CDR3, as DNA: TGTGCCAGTAGTCACGGGAGCAGGGGGGATCCTGAAGCTTTCTTT. This codes for CASSHGSRGDPEAFF.

This chain connects TRBV6-5 to TRBJ2-2, with 9 bases fitting TRBD1. The CDR3 runs 15 residues. Unmatched junction bases numbered 8, after V lost 7 bases and J lost 5 bases. Germline V gene lookup returns CDR1 MNHEY and CDR2 SVGAGI. The CDR3 coding sequence is TGTGCCAGCATCGAGGGGACAGGGTATACCGGGGAGCTGTTTTTT. The encoded protein is CASIEGTGYTGELFF.

This chain links TRBV19 with TRBJ2-7, with 9 nucleotides matching TRBD2. CDR1 is LNHDA, CDR2 SQIVND, per germline (reference sequence). V was clipped by 3 bases and J by 0 bases; unmatched bases: 3. This CDR3 has 15 amino acids. CDR3 loop: CASSIGGGDSYEQYF. Here the CDR3 DNA reads TGTGCCAGTAGTATTGGCGGGGGGGACTCCTACGAGCAGTACTTC.

CDR3 in DNA: TGTGCCAGCAGCGTGACAGGGACCTATAATTCACCCCTCCACTTT. Protein sequence: CASSVTGTYNSPLHF. The chain carries TRBV7-6 and TRBJ1-6; TRBD1 agrees at 7 bases. The junction had 3 bases not matched to a gene; V was cut back by 5 bases and J by 2 bases. CDR1 and CDR2 from the germline V gene are SGHVS and FNYEAQ. The CDR3 sequence is 15 residues long.

The J gene is TRBJ2-2, the V gene TRBV7-8, with D possibly matching TRBD2 (5 bases). The CDR3 length is 14 residues. Trimming shortened V by 3 bases and J by 6 bases, and 11 bases separated the two germline ends. Germline CDR1 SGHVS, CDR2 FQNEAQ. CDR3 in amino acids: CASSFTGWAGELFF. Here the CDR3 DNA reads TGTGCCAGCAGCTTCACGGGGTGGGCCGGGGAGCTGTTTTTT.

The V gene is TRBV27, the J gene TRBJ1-5; D might be TRBD1 (5 bases). Trimming shortened V by 5 bases and J by 3 bases, and 11 bases separated the two germline ends. In germline, CDR1 is MNHEY, CDR2 SMNVEV (reference sequence). This CDR3 comprises 14 residues. The CDR3 sequence is CASSTGRINQPQHF. CDR3 bases: TGTGCCAGCAGTACAGGACGGATCAATCAGCCCCAGCATTTT.

This clone came up once. The genes are TRBV5-1 and TRBJ2-7; no clear D gene. V was shortened by 1 base and J by 5 bases, with 4 bases between the two germline ends. This CDR3 is 11 amino acids long. Germline V CDR1 and CDR2: SGHRS, YFSETQ. The CDR3: CASSLLDEQYF. The CDR3 region has the DNA TGCGCCAGCAGCTTGTTAGACGAGCAGTACTTC.

The chain has TRBV19 and TRBJ1-6; 7 nucleotides match TRBD1. There are 16 residues in the CDR3. Germline values: CDR1 LNHDA, CDR2 SQIVND (reference sequence). The V segment lost 8 bases and the J segment 7 bases; nucleotides outside the gene matches: 14. This CDR3 is CASAIDRVGHNSPLHF. In nucleotides, the CDR3 is TGTGCCAGTGCGATCGACAGGGTCGGTCACAATTCACCCCTCCACTTT.

J is TRBJ2-1 and V is TRBV18; TRBD1 matches 8 bases. The V and J ends lost 0 bases and 8 bases, in that order; junction bases with no gene match: 9. The CDR3 contains 16 residues. CDR1 is KGHSH and CDR2 is LQKENI in the germline V gene. CDR3 in amino acids: CASSPPTGGIVDEQFF. The CDR3 DNA sequence: TGTGCCAGCTCACCACCTACAGGGGGAATCGTCGATGAGCAGTTCTTC.

In this sample, this clone turned up a few times. The V gene is TRBV3-1 (or the pseudogene TRBV3-2), the J gene TRBJ2-5, with a possible D match to TRBD1 (5 bases). Per the germline V gene, CDR1 is LGHDT and CDR2 is YNNKEL (reference sequence). This CDR3 has 14 residues. The V end lost 1 base, the J end lost 3 bases, and 9 bases lay between the germline ends. CDR3 sequence reads: CASSQGSREETQYF. CDR3 sequence (DNA): TGTGCCAGCAGCCAAGGAAGCAGGGAAGAGACCCAGTACTTC.

This clone was seen just once. J is TRBJ1-3 and V is TRBV23-1; 7 positions match TRBD1. TRBV23-1 is an ORF; its function is uncertain. The ends lost 4 bases at V and 4 bases at J; junction bases unmatched: 13. The CDR3 consists of 17 residues. The CDR3: CASSPRQGVGCGNTIYF. The DNA for the CDR3 is TGCGCCAGCAGTCCTCGACAGGGAGTGGGGTGCGGAAACACCATATATTTT.

J is TRBJ1-5 and V is TRBV29-1, with D maybe TRBD1 (6 bases). This CDR3 has 12 residues. CDR1 is SQVTM and CDR2 is ANQGSEA in the germline V gene. CDR3 sequence reads: CIFDRRPQPQHF. For the CDR3, the DNA is TGCATTTTCGACAGGCGCCCACAGCCCCAGCATTTT.

The chain carries TRBV2 and TRBJ1-2, with 7 bases lining up with TRBD1. Germline lookup yields CDR1 SNHLY and CDR2 FYNNEI. The CDR3 has 14 amino acids. With V trimmed by 7 bases and J by 4 bases, 9 bases remained unmatched. DNA for the CDR3: TGTGCCAGCACCCCCGACAGGGTGGTCTATGGCTACACCTTC. The encoded protein is CASTPDRVVYGYTF.

The CDR3 DNA reads TGTGCCAGCTCACCTAGGACAGATAATGAAAAACTGTTTTTT. Encoded protein: CASSPRTDNEKLFF. The V gene is TRBV18, the J gene TRBJ1-4; D might be TRBD1 (6 bases). CDR3 size: 14 residues. Looked up from germline, CDR1 is KGHSH and CDR2 is LQKENI. Trimming stripped 3 bases from V and 4 bases from J, with 9 bases between.

This chain uses TRBV28 with TRBJ1-2; a possible D gene is TRBD1 (6 bases). Per germline, CDR1 MDHEN and CDR2 SYDVKM. The CDR3 totals 16 residues. V shed 7 bases and J shed 2 bases, with 20 bases lying between them. The CDR3: CASTPSQGSLNYGYTF. CDR3 nucleotides: TGTGCCAGCACCCCCTCACAGGGATCCCTGAACTATGGCTACACCTTC.